This TCR beta chain was recovered during a study of breast tumors, draining lymph nodes, adjacent tissues. Overall study findings and caveats: Compared with basal-like, luminal-like tumors shared significantly more repertoire with nontumor tissue. Tumor repertoires ranked between lymph nodes and nontumor tissue in diversity, with V and J gene preferences.

V shed 1 base, J shed 4 bases, and the junction held 7 bases outside the gene matches. This CDR3 comprises 16 residues. Germline V lookup: CDR1 SGHAT, CDR2 FQNNGV. Remarks on this clonotype: Its antigen is unknown.

MiXCR was run by TCRdb on the multiplex PCR reads, yielding one entry per CDR3 protein. The table has roughly 120,000 distinct CDR3 sequences, 15% to 20% seen once. Axillary draining lymph nodes of breast cancer patients supplied the node samples. The chain carries TRBV11-2 and TRBJ1-2; 9 bases are shared with TRBD1. The source is a female donor with breast cancer. Some clones in this sample may be carry-over from other donors' samples. Input material: axillary lymph node tissue. The CDR3 DNA sequence: TGTGCCAGCAGCTTAGGTGGTCGGACAGGGGCCTATGGCTACACCTTC. This gives the protein CASSLGGRTGAYGYTF.